These 3 T cell receptor beta chains originate from one sample sequenced in a study of T cell responses to AZD1222 COVID-19 vaccine. Assay: immunoSEQ multiplex PCR; the TCRdb copy retains only in-frame clones and omits some. The sample has about 180,000 clones, 80% to 90% seen once; the top ten hold roughly 6.9%. Sequenced here: peripheral blood, sampled on day 0 of AZD1222 vaccination. The receptors were sampled from an adult in good health.

The chain couples TRBV9 to TRBJ1-3; D uncertain. Trimming took 0 bases from V and 0 from J, leaving 13 bases between them. This CDR3 is built from 17 residues. The germline V gene has CDR1 SGDLS and CDR2 YYNGEE. The CDR3 nucleotides are TGTGCCAGCAGCGTAGAAGTCGCAGCTACCTCTGGAAACACCATATATTTT. This codes for CASSVEVAATSGNTIYF.

The chain links TRBV5-6 to TRBJ2-4, with 8 bases identical to TRBD1. J was trimmed by 8 bases and V by 6 bases; bases with no gene match: 10. CDR1 and CDR2 from the germline V gene are SGHDT and YYEEEE. CDR3 length: 14 residues. CDR3: CASNLQGGGDIQYF. CDR3 nucleotide sequence: TGTGCCAGCAACCTACAGGGGGGAGGTGACATTCAGTACTTC.

The chain is built from TRBV27 and TRBJ1-5; the D gene is possibly TRBD1 (6 bases). Germline V gene data show CDR1 as MNHEY and CDR2 as SMNVEV (reference sequence). This CDR3 has 14 amino acids. Trimming pared 5 bases from V and 1 base from J, leaving 9 bases between. This CDR3 reads CASSPQGSNQPQHF. The CDR3 DNA follows: TGTGCCAGCAGTCCGCAGGGGAGCAATCAGCCCCAGCATTTT.